A selection of T cell receptor beta chains follows, all from one sample in a study of metastatic and nonmetastatic thyroid tumors. Using MiXCR, TCRdb reanalyzed the PCR reads. The profile shows about 30,000 clones, 20% to 30% of them singletons. Sample: blood. The origin of the receptors is a female donor with papillary thyroid cancer or a benign thyroid nodule (not recorded which). Some clones in this sample may be carry-over from other donors' samples. Both conserved end residues are part of each CDR3. D genes are given only for firm matches. Clone size is not always given. Where it is, it says once, few, many or a class for expanded clones.

TRBV5-6	many	NA	TRBJ2-6	CASSLRRQSSGANVLTF	TGTGCCAGCAGCTTGCGGCGGCAGAGCTCTGGGGCCAACGTCCTGACTTTC
TRBV6-1	few	NA	TRBJ2-1	CASSYFGWGRRSYNEQFF	TGTGCCAGCAGTTATTTTGGGTGGGGCCGCCGCTCCTACAATGAGCAGTTCTTC
TRBV5-1	NA	NA	TRBJ1-1	CASSLEQSTEAVF	TGCGCCAGCAGCTTAGAGCAGAGCACTGAAGCAGTCTTT
TRBV4-1	many	NA	TRBJ1-2	CASSHPARQSNYGYTF	TGCGCCAGCAGCCACCCCGCTCGGCAGTCCAACTATGGCTACACCTTC
TRBV7-2	many	TRBD2	TRBJ2-1	CASSSGTSDNEQFF	TGTGCCAGCAGCTCCGGGACTAGCGATAATGAGCAGTTCTTC
TRBV6-6	many	TRBD2	TRBJ2-1	CASSYRNRLAGDNEQFF	TGTGCCAGCAGTTACCGCAATCGACTAGCGGGAGATAATGAGCAGTTCTTC
TRBV5-6	many	NA	TRBJ2-1	CASSLSEAYNEQFF	TGTGCCAGCAGCTTATCGGAGGCCTACAATGAGCAGTTCTTC
TRBV10-1	many	TRBD2	TRBJ2-1	CASRAPISSGRESSYNEQFF	TGCGCCAGCAGAGCTCCCATCTCTAGCGGGAGAGAAAGCTCCTACAATGAGCAGTTCTTC
TRBV5-1	many	NA	TRBJ2-3	CASSLVSSVGDTQYF	TGCGCCAGCAGCTTGGTATCGAGCGTTGGAGATACGCAGTATTTT
TRBV20-1	NA	TRBD1	TRBJ2-1	CSARGQVSYNEQFF	TGCAGTGCTAGGGGACAGGTGTCCTACAATGAGCAGTTCTTC
TRBV25-1	many	TRBD1	TRBJ2-4	CASSEEQGATKNIQYF	TGTGCCAGCAGTGAGGAACAGGGGGCAACCAAAAACATTCAGTACTTC
TRBV30	many	NA	TRBJ1-4	CAWTEDWARNEKLFF	TGTGCCTGGACGGAGGATTGGGCCCGTAATGAAAAACTGTTTTTT
TRBV6-4	many	NA	TRBJ2-5	CASSDSAGAETQYF	TGTGCCAGCAGTGACTCTGCAGGGGCGGAGACCCAGTACTTC
TRBV5-1	many	NA	TRBJ1-4	CASSLGPREKLFF	TGCGCCAGCAGCTTAGGACCCCGGGAAAAACTGTTTTTT
TRBV20-1	NA	NA	TRBJ1-5	CSAGGGLGQPQHF	TGCAGTGCTGGGGGGGGGTTGGGTCAGCCCCAGCATTTT
TRBV10-3	many	TRBD1	TRBJ1-6	CAISGGQGPNSPLHF	TGTGCCATCAGTGGGGGACAGGGCCCTAATTCACCCCTCCACTTT
TRBV5-1	many	NA	TRBJ2-2	CASSLSEATNTGELFF	TGCGCCAGCAGCCTCAGCGAAGCCACGAACACCGGGGAGCTGTTTTTT
TRBV5-1	few	TRBD1	TRBJ2-7	CASSFTGTVYEQYF	TGCGCCAGCAGCTTTACCGGGACAGTCTACGAGCAGTACTTC
TRBV6-1	many	NA	TRBJ2-6	CASSVDGSGANVLTF	TGTGCCAGCAGTGTAGACGGCTCTGGGGCCAACGTCCTGACTTTC
TRBV7-3	many	TRBD1	TRBJ2-7	CASSPDRGDYEQYF	TGTGCCAGCAGCCCGGACAGGGGCGACTACGAGCAGTACTTC
TRBV4-2	many	TRBD2	TRBJ2-3	CASSQEGMSGTSGTDTQYF	TGTGCCAGCAGCCAAGAGGGGATGTCCGGGACTAGCGGCACAGATACGCAGTATTTT
TRBV6-5	NA	NA	TRBJ2-7	CASSSPGPRNPYEQYF	TGTGCCAGCAGTTCACCGGGCCCCAGAAACCCCTACGAGCAGTACTTC
TRBV20-1	many	TRBD1	TRBJ1-1	CSARQGENTEAFF	TGCAGTGCTAGACAGGGGGAGAACACTGAAGCTTTCTTT
TRBV4-2	NA	NA	TRBJ2-1	CASRAGGTATFNEQFF	TGTGCCAGCAGAGCCGGGGGTACGGCTACCTTCAATGAGCAGTTCTTC
TRBV9	many	NA	TRBJ2-1	CASSFRPNEQFF	TGTGCCAGCAGCTTCCGACCAAATGAGCAGTTCTTC
TRBV2	many	NA	TRBJ2-1	CASNREEVFNEQFF	TGTGCCAGCAACCGGGAAGAGGTGTTCAATGAGCAGTTCTTC
TRBV11-2	many	NA	TRBJ2-2	CASSLRGRPTGEPFF	TGTGCCAGCAGCTTACGGGGGAGGCCCACCGGGGAGCCGTTTTTT
TRBV5-1	NA	NA	TRBJ2-7	CASSLVAAGAYRCEKYF	NA
TRBV5-1	many	TRBD1	TRBJ2-5	CASSPWGQGQETQYF	TGCGCCAGCAGCCCGTGGGGACAGGGACAAGAGACCCAGTACTTC
TRBV5-1	NA	TRBD1	TRBJ2-1	CASSPGQGYSHEQFF	TGCGCCAGCAGCCCGGGACAGGGATATTCCCATGAGCAGTTCTTC
TRBV5-4	many	TRBD1	TRBJ1-2	CASSLVRQGGGYTF	TGTGCCAGCAGCTTGGTTAGACAGGGGGGAGGCTACACCTTC
TRBV6-1	many	NA	TRBJ2-6	CASSEGGSGANVLTF	TGTGCCAGCAGTGAAGGGGGCTCTGGGGCCAACGTCCTGACTTTC
TRBV11-3	many	TRBD1	TRBJ1-1	CASSATGGDTEAFF	TGTGCCAGCAGCGCGACAGGGGGTGATACTGAAGCTTTCTTT
TRBV5-4	NA	NA	TRBJ1-6	CASSLKERRDIRDDSPLHF	TGTGCCAGCAGCTTAAAAGAACGCCGGGACATCCGTGATGATTCACCCCTCCACTTC
TRBV7-9	many	NA	TRBJ2-5	CASSPPWTAGETQYF	TGTGCCAGCAGCCCGCCGTGGACAGCGGGAGAGACCCAGTACTTC
TRBV20-1	NA	NA	TRBJ1-6	CSASLLDSYNSRLHF	TGCAGTGCGAGTTTGCTGGACTCCTATAATTCACGCCTCCACTTT
TRBV19	NA	TRBD2	TRBJ2-1	CASSQITGTSGSMRQFF	TGTGCCAGTAGTCAGATAACCGGGACTAGCGGGAGTATGCGGCAGTTCTTC
TRBV25-1	many	TRBD1	TRBJ2-7	CASSGRQGAPEQYF	TGTGCCAGCAGTGGCCGGCAGGGGGCCCCCGAGCAGTACTTC
TRBV15	NA	TRBD1	TRBJ1-2	CATSRDRLVDRGRGYTF	TGTGCCACCAGCAGAGATCGGCTTGTCGACAGGGGAAGGGGCTACACCTTC
TRBV4-2	NA	NA	TRBJ2-2	CASSHPGSTIGELFF	TGTGCCAGCAGCCACCCTGGATCTACGATCGGCGAGCTGTTTTTT
TRBV10-3	many	NA	TRBJ1-2	CAISEEVGNYGYTF	TGTGCCATCAGTGAGGAGGTCGGAAACTATGGCTACACCTTC
TRBV12-3/TRBV12-4	many	TRBD1	TRBJ1-4	CASSRDRAELFF	TGTGCCAGCAGCAGGGACAGGGCGGAACTGTTTTTT
TRBV24-1	many	NA	TRBJ1-5	CATSDSRPNQPQHF	TGTGCCACCAGTGACTCCCGACCGAATCAGCCCCAGCATTTT
TRBV6-4	many	NA	TRBJ1-6	CASSDDRDNSPLHF	TGTGCCAGCAGTGACGACCGGGATAATTCACCCCTCCACTTT
TRBV4-1	NA	NA	TRBJ2-2	CASRHWSGELFF	TGCGCCAGCAGACATTGGTCCGGGGAGCTGTTTTTT
TRBV2	many	NA	TRBJ1-1	CASSTDSPLRAFF	TGTGCCAGCAGTACGGACAGCCCCCTGAGAGCTTTCTTT
TRBV9	NA	NA	TRBJ2-1	CAISAVGSDYNEQFF	TGTGCGATCAGCGCCGTAGGTTCTGACTACAATGAGCAGTTCTTC
TRBV20-1	many	NA	TRBJ1-6	CSAREGRWNSPLHF	TGCAGTGCTAGAGAGGGCAGGTGGAATTCACCCCTCCACTTT
TRBV6-1	NA	NA	TRBJ1-5	CASSQGFGNQPHHF	TGTGCCAGCAGTCAGGGGTTTGGCAATCAGCCCCATCATTTT
TRBV29-1	many	NA	TRBJ1-1	CSTNPGRTEAFF	TGCAGCACGAACCCGGGCAGGACTGAAGCTTTCTTT
TRBV6-1	few	NA	TRBJ1-2	CAIGGTFYDYTF	TGTGCCATAGGGGGTACTTTCTATGACTACACCTTC
TRBV20-1	many	NA	TRBJ2-1	CSAKLRTEARTPNNEQFF	TGCAGTGCCAAATTACGGACCGAGGCCCGCACTCCCAACAATGAGCAGTTCTTC
TRBV20-1	medium-sized	NA	TRBJ2-7	CSAIKTGLTYEQYF	TGCAGTGCTATAAAAACAGGGTTGACCTACGAGCAGTACTTC
TRBV30	medium-sized	NA	TRBJ2-7	CAWSRSGDRYEQYF	TGTGCCTGGAGTAGATCAGGCGACCGATACGAGCAGTACTTC
TRBV5-1	few	TRBD1	TRBJ1-1	CASSSGQGANTEAFF	TGCGCCAGCAGCTCGGGACAGGGGGCGAACACTGAAGCTTTCTTT